The rows below give T cell receptor beta chains drawn from one sample of a study of blood T cells in healthy people across ages. Each CDR3 protein is one row after TCRdb ran MiXCR on the 5' RACE reads. This table holds under 2 million distinct CDR3 sequences, around 36% found once. What was sequenced was blood. These receptors all stem from a woman aged 25 to 39 in good health. CDR3s leave out the opening cysteine and the closing phenylalanine or tryptophan. Fields, in order: V gene, J gene, clone size, CDR3 protein. Clone sizes are given selectively: once, few, many, or a class where the clone is expanded.

TRBV2	TRBJ2-7	NA	ASRGDLPYEQY
TRBV7-3	TRBJ2-3	few	ASSPLLAGSTDTQY
TRBV12-3/TRBV12-4	TRBJ2-7	once	ASSFLPGTVSYEQY
TRBV29-1	TRBJ1-2	NA	SAMVANYGYT
TRBV6-1	TRBJ1-1	NA	ATSNQGMNTEAF
TRBV7-9	TRBJ2-3	many	ASILAASTDTQY
TRBV5-1	TRBJ1-1	NA	ASRETGSPEAF
TRBV5-4	TRBJ2-5	NA	ASSLLGTSGEQY
TRBV7-9	TRBJ2-7	few	ASSLTSGSSHEQY
TRBV10-2	TRBJ2-7	NA	ASSEAGSSHEQY
TRBV10-3	TRBJ2-1	NA	AISDETGKNYNEQF
TRBV7-9	TRBJ2-3	many	ASSVGHSTDTQY
TRBV12-3/TRBV12-4	TRBJ2-7	NA	ASLKGSLEDEQY
TRBV7-9	TRBJ2-5	NA	AGSSTGALQETQY
TRBV7-2	TRBJ1-2	few	ASSPVNYGYT
TRBV6-1	TRBJ1-2	NA	ASTSPGNYGYT
TRBV6-2/TRBV6-3	TRBJ2-7	few	ASSYSQWGNYEQY
TRBV9	TRBJ1-6	NA	ASSTTAGSYNSPLH
TRBV11-1	TRBJ1-6	NA	ASSLAGVGVTQQRTTPSLH
TRBV12-5	TRBJ2-3	NA	ASGFRDESADTQY
TRBV20-1	TRBJ2-5	NA	SAPGGGKETQY
TRBV7-2	TRBJ2-5	NA	ASSLNRGREETQY
TRBV12-3/TRBV12-4	TRBJ1-4	NA	ASSFGRRGTTNEKLF
TRBV20-1	TRBJ2-7	NA	SARKQYHEQY
TRBV7-6	TRBJ2-7	few	ASSPAGTTSYEQY
TRBV27	TRBJ2-3	NA	ASSVLVGAGDAQY
TRBV28	TRBJ2-1	once	ASSLTSGRAGYNEQF
TRBV20-1	TRBJ2-3	NA	STRDGTSGTDTQY
TRBV3-1	TRBJ1-1	few	ASSQATGRTEAF
TRBV6-6	TRBJ2-3	few	ASSAQGARMDTQY
TRBV20-1	TRBJ2-7	NA	GAMIAVSGDEQY
TRBV6-1	TRBJ2-7	few	ASSTGQTSHYEQY
TRBV4-1	TRBJ2-7	few	AGSQELAGGLSSYEQY
TRBV7-9	TRBJ2-2	NA	ASSLGDPGELF
TRBV7-9	TRBJ2-7	few	ASSSATQGKFYEQY
TRBV6-1	TRBJ2-3	few	ASSEGVAGITDTQY
TRBV12-3/TRBV12-4	TRBJ2-3	NA	AGSYGSGVRDTQY
TRBV7-9	TRBJ2-5	few	ASSSWGWGKETQY
TRBV7-7	TRBJ2-2	few	ASSPGLAGLAGELF
TRBV27	TRBJ1-2	few	ASSLWGTGEGRGYT
TRBV28	TRBJ2-6	NA	ASSPPPAESSGANVLT
TRBV9	TRBJ2-7	NA	ASSTTGAVYEQY
TRBV4-1	TRBJ2-3	NA	ASSQLGLGTDTQY
TRBV7-9	TRBJ1-1	NA	ASSPLTGVTEAF
TRBV6-1	TRBJ1-4	NA	ASRTGGSRLF
TRBV3-1	TRBJ1-1	few	ASSHSDRRAF
TRBV9	TRBJ1-2	NA	ASSARGGPDYGYT
TRBV11-2	TRBJ1-4	NA	ASSSPDRGSRGKLF